The 3 T cell receptor beta chains in this list originate from one sample, sequenced in a study of blood T cell repertoires in COVID-19. Data came from immunoSEQ multiplex PCR; TCRdb stores just in-frame clones and leaves some out. Of hundreds of thousands of clones detected, around 87% appear once; the ten largest clones hold about 1.2%. Sequencing used peripheral blood. The receptors originated from a man aged 70-80 years with acute or convalescent COVID-19.

V and J are TRBV2 and TRBJ2-7; 7 nucleotides agree with TRBD1. The CDR3 runs 14 residues. CDR1 and CDR2 from the germline V gene are SNHLY and FYNNEI. Losses at the gene ends were 6 bases for V and 1 base for J; bases not matched to a gene: 6. CDR3 in amino acids: CASSDRVGSYEQYF. CDR3 DNA: TGTGCCAGCAGCGACAGGGTGGGGTCCTACGAGCAGTACTTC. Full variable domain (outside the CDR3, taken from reference TRBV2 and TRBJ2-7): EPEVTQTPSHQVTQMGQEVILRCVPISNHLYFYWYRQILGQKVEFLVSFYNNEISEKSEIFDDQFSVERPDGSNFTLKIRSTKLEDSAMYFCASSDRVGSYEQYFGPGTRLTVT.

The CDR3 here is CASRALTHQYEQYF. The DNA of the CDR3 is TGTGCCAGTCGCGCCCTGACACACCAGTACGAGCAGTACTTC. The V and J genes are TRBV2 and TRBJ2-7; D is uncertain. Germline V gene lookup returns CDR1 SNHLY and CDR2 FYNNEI. Trimming shortened V by 9 bases and J by 4 bases, and 19 bases separated the two germline ends. This CDR3 has 14 residues.

This chain joins TRBV19 and TRBJ1-3; D may be TRBD1 (5 bases). V dropped 7 bases and J dropped 4 bases, with 11 bases sitting between them. The CDR3 has 13 amino acids. The germline V gene encodes CDR1 LNHDA and CDR2 SQIVND (reference sequence). CDR3 protein: CASTGHDGNTIYF. The CDR3 DNA sequence: TGTGCCAGTACCGGACATGACGGAAACACCATATATTTT.